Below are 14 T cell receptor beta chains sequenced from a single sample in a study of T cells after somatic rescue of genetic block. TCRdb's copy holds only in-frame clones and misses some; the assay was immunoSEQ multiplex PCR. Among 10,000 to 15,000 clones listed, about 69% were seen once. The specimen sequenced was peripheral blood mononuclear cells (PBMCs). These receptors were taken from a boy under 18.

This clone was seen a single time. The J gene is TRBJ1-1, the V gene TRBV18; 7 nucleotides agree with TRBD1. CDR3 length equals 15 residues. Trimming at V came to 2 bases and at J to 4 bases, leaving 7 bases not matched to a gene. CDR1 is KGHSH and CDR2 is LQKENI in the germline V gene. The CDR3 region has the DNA TGTGCCAGCTCACCATCCCGCGACAGGGTCACTGAAGCTTTCTTT. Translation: CASSPSRDRVTEAFF.

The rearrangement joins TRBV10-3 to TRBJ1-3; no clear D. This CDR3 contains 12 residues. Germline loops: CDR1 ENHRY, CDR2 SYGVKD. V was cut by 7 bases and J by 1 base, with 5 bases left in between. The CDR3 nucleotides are TGTGCCATCAACCGTTCTGGAAACACCATATATTTT. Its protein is CAINRSGNTIYF.

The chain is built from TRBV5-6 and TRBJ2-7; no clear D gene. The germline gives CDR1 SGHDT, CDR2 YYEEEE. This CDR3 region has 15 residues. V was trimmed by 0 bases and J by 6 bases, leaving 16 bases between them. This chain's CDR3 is CASSLAGGMVGEQYF. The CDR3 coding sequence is TGTGCCAGCAGCTTGGCTGGCGGTATGGTGGGCGAGCAGTACTTC.

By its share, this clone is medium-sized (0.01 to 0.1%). The CDR3 reads CASSLDIRTADTQYF. CDR3 DNA: TGTGCCAGCAGCTTAGATATTAGGACAGCAGATACGCAGTATTTT. The V gene is TRBV7-9, the J gene TRBJ2-3, with D tentatively TRBD1 (6 bases). V lost 1 base and J 4 bases, leaving 12 bases between the germline ends. The CDR3 has 15 amino acids. The germline V gene encodes CDR1 SEHNR and CDR2 FQNEAQ (reference sequence).

CDR3 in amino acids: CAWARQLNTEAFF. The CDR3 nucleotides are TGTGCCTGGGCTAGACAGTTGAACACTGAAGCTTTCTTT. This chain joins TRBV30 and TRBJ1-1; the D gene is possibly TRBD1 (5 bases). This CDR3 comprises 13 residues. Trimming stripped 5 bases from V and 0 bases from J, with 10 bases between. In germline, CDR1 is GTSNPN, CDR2 SVGIG (reference sequence).

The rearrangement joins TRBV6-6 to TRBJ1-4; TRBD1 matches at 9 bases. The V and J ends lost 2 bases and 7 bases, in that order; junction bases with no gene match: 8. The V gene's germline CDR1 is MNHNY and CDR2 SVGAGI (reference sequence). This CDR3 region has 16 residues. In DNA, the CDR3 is TGTGCCAGCAGTTACGTTACAGGGGGCAGGAGTGAAAAACTGTTTTTT. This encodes CASSYVTGGRSEKLFF.

The CDR3 loop is CASSYLQGASGYTF. CDR3 sequence (DNA): TGTGCCAGCAGTTACTTACAGGGGGCGAGTGGCTACACCTTC. This sequence joins TRBV6-5 and TRBJ1-2; the match to TRBD1 covers 9 bases. From germline, CDR1 is MNHEY and CDR2 SVGAGI. The CDR3 covers 14 residues. Trimming at V came to 1 base and at J to 7 bases, leaving 4 bases not matched to a gene.

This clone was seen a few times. CDR3 sequence reads: CASSLSPGATDTQYF. The CDR3 region has the DNA TGCGCCAGCAGCTTGAGTCCCGGGGCTACAGATACGCAGTATTTT. The rearrangement links TRBV5-1 to TRBJ2-3; D possibly matches TRBD1 or TRBD2 (5 bases each). This CDR3 spans 15 amino acids. The ends were cut back, 1 base at V and 3 bases at J, with 12 bases in the middle. Germline V gene lookup returns CDR1 SGHRS and CDR2 YFSETQ. The full variable domain, completed using reference TRBV5-1 and TRBJ2-3, is KAGVTQTPRYLIKTRGQQVTLSCSPISGHRSVSWYQQTPGQGLQFLFEYFSETQRNKGNFPGRFSGRQFSNSRSEMNVSTLELGDSALYLCASSLSPGATDTQYFGPGTRLTVL.

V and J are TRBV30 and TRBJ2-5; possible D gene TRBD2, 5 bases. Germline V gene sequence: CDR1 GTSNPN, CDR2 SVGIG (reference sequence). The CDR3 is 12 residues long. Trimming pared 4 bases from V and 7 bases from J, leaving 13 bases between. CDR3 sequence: CAWTQLGPTQYF. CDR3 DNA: TGTGCCTGGACCCAACTAGGGCCGACCCAGTACTTC.

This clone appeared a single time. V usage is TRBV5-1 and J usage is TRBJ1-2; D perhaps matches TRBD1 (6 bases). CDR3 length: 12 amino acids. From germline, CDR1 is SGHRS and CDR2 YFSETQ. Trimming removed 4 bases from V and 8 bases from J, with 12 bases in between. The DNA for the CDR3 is TGCGCCAGCAGCCCGGGGACAAGCGGCTACACCTTC. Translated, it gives CASSPGTSGYTF.

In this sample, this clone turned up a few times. Here the CDR3 DNA reads TGTGCCAGCAGTTTCGGACAGGGGGGCTACGAGCAGTACTTC. Protein product: CASSFGQGGYEQYF. The chain links TRBV28 to TRBJ2-7; the match to TRBD1 covers 10 bases. Germline V CDR1 and CDR2: MDHEN, SYDVKM. V lost 3 bases to trimming and J lost 3 bases; unmatched junction nucleotides: 2. The CDR3 extends over 14 amino acids.

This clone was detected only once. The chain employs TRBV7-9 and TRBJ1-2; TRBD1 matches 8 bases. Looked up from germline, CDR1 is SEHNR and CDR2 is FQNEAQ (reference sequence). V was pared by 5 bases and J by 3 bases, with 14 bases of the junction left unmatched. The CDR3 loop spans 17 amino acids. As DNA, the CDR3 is TGTGCCAGCAGCCCCGACAGGGGCCTCTCTCGAGACTATGGCTACACCTTC. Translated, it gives CASSPDRGLSRDYGYTF. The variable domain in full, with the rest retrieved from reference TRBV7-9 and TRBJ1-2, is DTGVSQNPRHKITKRGQNVTFRCDPISEHNRLYWYRQTLGQGPEFLTYFQNEAQLEKSRLLSDRFSAERPKGSFSTLEIQRTEQGDSAMYLCASSPDRGLSRDYGYTFGSGTRLTVV.

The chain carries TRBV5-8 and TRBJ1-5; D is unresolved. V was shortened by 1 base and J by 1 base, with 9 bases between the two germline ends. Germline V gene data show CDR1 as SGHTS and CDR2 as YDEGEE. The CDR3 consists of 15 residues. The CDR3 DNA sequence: TGTGCCAGCAGCTTGACAGCCATAAGCAATCAGCCCCAGCATTTT. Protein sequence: CASSLTAISNQPQHF.

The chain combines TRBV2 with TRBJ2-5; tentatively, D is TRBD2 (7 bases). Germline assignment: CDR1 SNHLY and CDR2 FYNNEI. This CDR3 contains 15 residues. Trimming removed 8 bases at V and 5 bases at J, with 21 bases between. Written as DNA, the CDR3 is TGTGCCAGCTTTCGAGCCGGGGGGCCAGGCGAGACCCAGTACTTC. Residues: CASFRAGGPGETQYF.